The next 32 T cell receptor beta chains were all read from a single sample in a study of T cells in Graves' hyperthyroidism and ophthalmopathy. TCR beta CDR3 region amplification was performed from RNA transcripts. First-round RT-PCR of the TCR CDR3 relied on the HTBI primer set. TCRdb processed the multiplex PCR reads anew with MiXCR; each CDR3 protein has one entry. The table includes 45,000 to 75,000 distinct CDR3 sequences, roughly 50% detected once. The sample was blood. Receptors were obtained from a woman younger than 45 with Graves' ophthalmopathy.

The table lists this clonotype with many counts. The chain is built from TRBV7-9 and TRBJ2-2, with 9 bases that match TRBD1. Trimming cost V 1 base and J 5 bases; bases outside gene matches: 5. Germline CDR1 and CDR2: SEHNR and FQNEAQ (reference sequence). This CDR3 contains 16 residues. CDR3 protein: CASSLGQGEWTGELFF. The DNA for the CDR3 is TGTGCCAGCAGCTTAGGACAGGGGGAGTGGACCGGGGAGCTGTTTTTT.

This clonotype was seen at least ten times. Here the CDR3 reads CASGERVGEDTQYF. CDR3 in DNA: TGTGCCAGCGGTGAGCGGGTCGGGGAAGATACGCAGTATTTT. V is TRBV6-5 and J is TRBJ2-3, with D maybe TRBD2 (6 bases). Looked up from germline, CDR1 is MNHEY and CDR2 is SVGAGI. Trimming stripped 8 bases from V and 5 bases from J, with 17 bases between. This CDR3 has 14 residues.

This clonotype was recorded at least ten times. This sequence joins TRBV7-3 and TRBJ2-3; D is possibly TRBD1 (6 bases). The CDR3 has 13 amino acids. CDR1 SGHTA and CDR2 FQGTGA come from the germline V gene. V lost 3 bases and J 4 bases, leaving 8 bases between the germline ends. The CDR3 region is CASSFTGPDTQYF. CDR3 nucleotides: TGTGCCAGCAGCTTTACAGGGCCAGATACGCAGTATTTT.

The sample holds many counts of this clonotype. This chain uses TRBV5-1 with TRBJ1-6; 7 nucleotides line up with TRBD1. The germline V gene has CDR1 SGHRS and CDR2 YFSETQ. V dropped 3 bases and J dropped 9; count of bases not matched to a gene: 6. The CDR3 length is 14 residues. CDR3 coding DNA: TGCGCCAGCAGCTCTGACAGGGATGGTTCACCCCTCCACTTT. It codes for CASSSDRDGSPLHF.

CDR3 residues: CSATELAGGPYEQYF. The CDR3 DNA sequence: TGCAGTGCTACAGAACTAGCGGGAGGGCCCTACGAGCAGTACTTC. This chain uses TRBV20-1 with TRBJ2-7; 13 bases map to TRBD2. V lost 4 bases to trimming and J lost 2 bases; unmatched junction nucleotides: 5. The germline gives CDR1 DFQATT, CDR2 SNEGSKA (reference sequence). CDR3 length equals 15 residues.

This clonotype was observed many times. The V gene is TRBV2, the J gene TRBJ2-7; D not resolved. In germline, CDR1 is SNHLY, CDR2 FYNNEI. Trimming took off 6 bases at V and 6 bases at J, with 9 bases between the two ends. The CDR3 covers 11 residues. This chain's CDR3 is CASSPEGEQYF. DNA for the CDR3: TGTGCCAGCAGCCCAGAAGGCGAGCAGTACTTC.

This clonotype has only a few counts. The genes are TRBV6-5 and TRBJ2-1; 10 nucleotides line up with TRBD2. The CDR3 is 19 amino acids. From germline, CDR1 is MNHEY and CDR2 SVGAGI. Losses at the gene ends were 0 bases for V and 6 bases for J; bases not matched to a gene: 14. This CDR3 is CASSYSIPSGSFRVNEQFF. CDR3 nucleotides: TGTGCCAGCAGTTACTCGATCCCTAGCGGGAGTTTTAGGGTCAATGAGCAGTTCTTC.

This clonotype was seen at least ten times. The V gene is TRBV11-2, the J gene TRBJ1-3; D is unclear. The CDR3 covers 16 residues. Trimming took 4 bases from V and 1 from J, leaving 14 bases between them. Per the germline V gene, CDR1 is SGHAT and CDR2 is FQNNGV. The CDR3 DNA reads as TGTGCCAGCAGCTCTGGACTCAGAAAGTCTGGAAACACCATATATTTT. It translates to CASSSGLRKSGNTIYF. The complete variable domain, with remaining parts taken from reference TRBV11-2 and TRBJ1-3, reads EAGVAQSPRYKIIEKRQSVAFWCNPISGHATLYWYQQILGQGPKLLIQFQNNGVVDDSQLPKDRFSAERLKGVDSTLKIQPAKLEDSAVYLCASSSGLRKSGNTIYFGEGSWLTVV.

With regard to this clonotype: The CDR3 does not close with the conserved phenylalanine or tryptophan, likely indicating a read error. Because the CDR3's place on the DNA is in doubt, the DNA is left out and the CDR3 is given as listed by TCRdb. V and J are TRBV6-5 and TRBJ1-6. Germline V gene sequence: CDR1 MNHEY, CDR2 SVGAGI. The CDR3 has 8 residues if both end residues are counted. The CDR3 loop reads CASSYTST.

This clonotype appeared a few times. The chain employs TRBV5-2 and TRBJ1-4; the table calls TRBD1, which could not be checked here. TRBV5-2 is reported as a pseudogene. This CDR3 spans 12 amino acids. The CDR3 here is CASNRGNEKLFF. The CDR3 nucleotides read TGTGCCAGCAACAGGGGGAATGAAAAACTGTTTTTT.

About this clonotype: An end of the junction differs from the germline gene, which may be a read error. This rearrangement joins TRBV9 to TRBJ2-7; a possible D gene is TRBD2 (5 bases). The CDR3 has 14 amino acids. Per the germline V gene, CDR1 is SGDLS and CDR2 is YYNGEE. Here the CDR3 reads CASSVEGSSYEKYF. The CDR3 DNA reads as TGTGCCAGCAGCGTGGAAGGGAGCTCCTACGAGAAGTACTTC.

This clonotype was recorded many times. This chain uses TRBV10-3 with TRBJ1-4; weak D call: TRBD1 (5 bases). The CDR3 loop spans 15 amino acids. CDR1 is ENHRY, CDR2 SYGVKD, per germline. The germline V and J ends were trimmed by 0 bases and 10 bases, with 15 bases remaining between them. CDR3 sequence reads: CAISESPGRIGKLFF. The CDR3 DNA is TGTGCCATCAGTGAGTCGCCGGGGCGGATAGGAAAACTGTTTTTT.

This CDR3 reads CATSDFRTSGNNEQFF. The DNA for the CDR3 is TGTGCCACCAGTGATTTTCGGACTAGCGGAAACAATGAGCAGTTCTTC. The rearrangement links TRBV24-1 to TRBJ2-1; 10 positions agree with TRBD2. CDR1 is KGHDR and CDR2 is SFDVKD in the germline V gene. V trimming: 1 base; J trimming: 5 bases; junction bases outside the gene matches: 4. The CDR3 sequence is 16 residues long.

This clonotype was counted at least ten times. CDR3 protein: CASSGPGQGNEKLFF. The CDR3 DNA is TGTGCCAGTAGTGGACCGGGACAGGGGAATGAAAAACTGTTTTTT. The V call is TRBV19, the J call TRBJ1-4; 10 bases align to TRBD1. Per the germline V gene, CDR1 is LNHDA and CDR2 is SQIVND (reference sequence). The J segment lost 5 bases and the V segment lost 5 bases, leaving 5 bases of the junction unmatched. The CDR3 contains 15 residues. Drawing the rest from reference TRBV19 and TRBJ1-4, the complete variable domain is DGGITQSPKYLFRKEGQNVTLSCEQNLNHDAMYWYRQDPGQGLRLIYYSQIVNDFQKGDIAEGYSVSREKKESFPLTVTSAQKNPTAFYLCASSGPGQGNEKLFFGSGTQLSVL.

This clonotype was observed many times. The CDR3 here is CASSETTSGRAVYNEQFF. The CDR3 DNA is TGTGCCAGCAGCGAGACGACGAGCGGGAGGGCCGTCTACAATGAGCAGTTCTTC. The genes are TRBV5-6 and TRBJ2-1; 10 positions agree with TRBD2. There are 18 residues in the CDR3. Germline assignment: CDR1 SGHDT and CDR2 YYEEEE. Trimming at V came to 4 bases and at J to 3 bases, leaving 13 bases not matched to a gene.

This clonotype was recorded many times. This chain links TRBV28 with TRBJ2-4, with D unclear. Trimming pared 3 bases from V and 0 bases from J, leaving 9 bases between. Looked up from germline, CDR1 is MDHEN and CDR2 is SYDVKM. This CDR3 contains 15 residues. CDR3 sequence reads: CASSFTRLAKNIQYF. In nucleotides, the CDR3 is TGTGCCAGCAGTTTTACACGGTTAGCCAAAAACATTCAGTACTTC.

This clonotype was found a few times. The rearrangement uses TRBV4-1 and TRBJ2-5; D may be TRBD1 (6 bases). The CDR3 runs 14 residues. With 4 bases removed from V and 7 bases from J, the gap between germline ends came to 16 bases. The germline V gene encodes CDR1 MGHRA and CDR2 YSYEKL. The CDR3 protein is CASSRGREGVTQYF. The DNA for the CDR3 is TGCGCCAGCAGCCGCGGACGAGAGGGGGTGACCCAGTACTTC.

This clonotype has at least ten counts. CDR3 protein: CASSQVNEGTKQFF. CDR3 coding DNA: TGCGCCAGCAGCCAAGTTAACGAGGGGACTAAGCAGTTCTTC. The rearrangement joins TRBV4-1 to TRBJ2-1; 7 bases map to TRBD2. Germline V gives CDR1 MGHRA, CDR2 YSYEKL. This CDR3 has 14 amino acids. Unmatched junction bases numbered 8, after V lost 1 base and J lost 11 bases.

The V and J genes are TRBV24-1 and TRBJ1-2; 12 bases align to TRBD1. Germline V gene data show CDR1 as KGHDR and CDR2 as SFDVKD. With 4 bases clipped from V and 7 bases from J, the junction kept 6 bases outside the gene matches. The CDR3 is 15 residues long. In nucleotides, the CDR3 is TGTGCCACCAGTGACCCGGGACAGGGGGCGGGTGGCTACACCTTC. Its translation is CATSDPGQGAGGYTF.

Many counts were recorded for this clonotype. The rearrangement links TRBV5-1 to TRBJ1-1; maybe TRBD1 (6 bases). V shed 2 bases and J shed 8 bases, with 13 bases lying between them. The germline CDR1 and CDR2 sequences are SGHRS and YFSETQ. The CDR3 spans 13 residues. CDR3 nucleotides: TGCGCCAGCAGCTTCTCGGGAGACAGGGAAGCTTTCTTT. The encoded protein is CASSFSGDREAFF.

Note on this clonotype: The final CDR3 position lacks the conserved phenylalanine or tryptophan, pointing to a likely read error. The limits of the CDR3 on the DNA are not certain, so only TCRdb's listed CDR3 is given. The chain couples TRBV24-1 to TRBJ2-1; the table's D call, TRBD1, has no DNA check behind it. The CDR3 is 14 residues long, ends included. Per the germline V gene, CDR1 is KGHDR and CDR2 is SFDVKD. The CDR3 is CATSDTDTGYTFGS.

CDR3 residues: CASSEGLGQSYEQYF. CDR3 bases: TGTGCCAGCAGTGAGGGACTAGGACAAAGCTACGAGCAGTACTTC. The rearrangement uses TRBV6-1 and TRBJ2-7, with 8 bases fitting TRBD2. CDR1 MNHNS and CDR2 SASEGT come from the germline V gene. The CDR3 runs 15 residues. V dropped 3 bases and J dropped 3; count of bases not matched to a gene: 7.

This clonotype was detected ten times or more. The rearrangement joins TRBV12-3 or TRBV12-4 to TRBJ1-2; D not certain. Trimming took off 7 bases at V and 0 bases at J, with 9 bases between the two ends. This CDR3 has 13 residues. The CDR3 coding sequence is TGTGCCAGCACCCCGACCACTAACTATGGCTACACCTTC. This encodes CASTPTTNYGYTF.

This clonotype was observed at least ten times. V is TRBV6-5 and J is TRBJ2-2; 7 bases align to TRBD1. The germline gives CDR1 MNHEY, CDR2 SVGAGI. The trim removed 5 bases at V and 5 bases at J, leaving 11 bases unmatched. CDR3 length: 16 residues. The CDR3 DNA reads TGTGCCAGCAGTCCTCAGACAGGGACGGAAACCGGGGAGCTGTTTTTT. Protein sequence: CASSPQTGTETGELFF.

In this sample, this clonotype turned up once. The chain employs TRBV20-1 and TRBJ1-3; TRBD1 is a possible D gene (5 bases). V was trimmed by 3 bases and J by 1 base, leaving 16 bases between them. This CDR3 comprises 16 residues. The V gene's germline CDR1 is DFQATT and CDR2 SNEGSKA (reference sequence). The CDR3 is CSASPLGGASGNTIYF. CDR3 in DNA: TGCAGTGCTAGCCCCTTGGGGGGTGCGTCTGGAAACACCATATATTTT.

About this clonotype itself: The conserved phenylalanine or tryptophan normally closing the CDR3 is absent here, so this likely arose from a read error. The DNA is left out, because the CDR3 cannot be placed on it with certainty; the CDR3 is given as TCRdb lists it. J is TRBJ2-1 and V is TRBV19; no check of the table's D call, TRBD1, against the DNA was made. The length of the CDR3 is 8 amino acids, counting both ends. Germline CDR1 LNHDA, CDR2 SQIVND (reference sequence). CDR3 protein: CASSTPFC.

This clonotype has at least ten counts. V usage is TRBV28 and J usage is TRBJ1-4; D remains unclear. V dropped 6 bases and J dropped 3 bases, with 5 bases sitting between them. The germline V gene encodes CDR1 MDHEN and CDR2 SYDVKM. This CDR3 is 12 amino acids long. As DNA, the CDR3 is TGTGCCAGCAGCCACTCTAATGAAAAACTGTTTTTT. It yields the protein CASSHSNEKLFF.

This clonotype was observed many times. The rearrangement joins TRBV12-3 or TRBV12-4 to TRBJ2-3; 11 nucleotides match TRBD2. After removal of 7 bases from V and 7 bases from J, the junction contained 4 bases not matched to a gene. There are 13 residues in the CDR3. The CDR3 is CASKTSGIYTQYF. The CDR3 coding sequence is TGTGCCAGCAAGACTAGCGGGATATATACGCAGTATTTT.

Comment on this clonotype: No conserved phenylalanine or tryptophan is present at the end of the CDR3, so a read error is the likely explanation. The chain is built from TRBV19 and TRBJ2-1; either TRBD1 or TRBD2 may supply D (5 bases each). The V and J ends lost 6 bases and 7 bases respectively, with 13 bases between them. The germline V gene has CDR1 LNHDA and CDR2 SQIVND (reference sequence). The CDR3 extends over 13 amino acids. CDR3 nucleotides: TGTGCCAGTAGCCTGGGACGGATGAATGAGCAGTTCTTA. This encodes CASSLGRMNEQFL.

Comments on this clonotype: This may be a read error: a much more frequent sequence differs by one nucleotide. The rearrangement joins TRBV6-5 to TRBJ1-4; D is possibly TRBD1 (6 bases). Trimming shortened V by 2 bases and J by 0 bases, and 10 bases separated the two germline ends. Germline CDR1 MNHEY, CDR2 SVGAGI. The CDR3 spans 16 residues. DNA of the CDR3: TGTGCCAGCAGTTACGACAGGAGAGCAACTAATGAAAAACTGTTTTTT. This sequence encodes CASSYDRRATNEKLFF.

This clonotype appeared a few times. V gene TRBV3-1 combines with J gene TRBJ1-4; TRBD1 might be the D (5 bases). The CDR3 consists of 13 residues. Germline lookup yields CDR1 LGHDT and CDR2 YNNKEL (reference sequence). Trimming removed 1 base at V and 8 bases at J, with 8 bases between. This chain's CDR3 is CASSQGGGEKLFF. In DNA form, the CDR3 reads TGTGCCAGCAGCCAAGGGGGCGGGGAAAAACTGTTTTTT.

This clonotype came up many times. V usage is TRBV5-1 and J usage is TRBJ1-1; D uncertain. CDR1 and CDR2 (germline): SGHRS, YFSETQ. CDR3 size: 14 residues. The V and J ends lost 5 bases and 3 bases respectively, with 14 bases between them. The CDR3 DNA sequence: TGCGCCAGCAGACCGGCCCGGGAGGACACTGAAGCTTTCTTT. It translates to CASRPAREDTEAFF.